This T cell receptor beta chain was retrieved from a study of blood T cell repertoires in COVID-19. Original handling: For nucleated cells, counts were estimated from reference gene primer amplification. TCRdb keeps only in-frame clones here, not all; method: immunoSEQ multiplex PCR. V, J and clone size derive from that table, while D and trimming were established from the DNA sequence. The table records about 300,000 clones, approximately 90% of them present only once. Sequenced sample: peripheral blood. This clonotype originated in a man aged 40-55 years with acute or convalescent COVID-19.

Here the CDR3 reads CASSSQTRTGGVDTQYF. The CDR3 nucleotides are TGCGCCAGCAGCTCACAAACACGGACAGGTGGTGTTGATACGCAGTATTTT. The rearrangement joins TRBV5-1 to TRBJ2-3; TRBD1 matches at 7 bases. V lost 3 bases and J lost 6; bases outside the gene matches: 16. From germline, CDR1 is SGHRS and CDR2 YFSETQ. The CDR3 covers 17 residues.